Sequencing of this TCR beta chain was carried out in a study of multiple sclerosis patients with progressive multifocal leukoencephalopathy. The CDR3 sequence is 15 residues long. Trimming cost V 5 bases and J 1 base, with 12 bases left between them. Germline-derived CDR1 and CDR2 are SGHTA and FQGNSA. Points from the study as a whole: TRBV and TRBJ usage showed no common pattern when PML developed.

The assay was run at survey level. Measured with immunoSEQ multiplex PCR; TCRdb has only the in-frame clones, and not every one. The sample includes tens of thousands of clones, nearly 90% of them seen just once. Details on this clone: The antigen remains undetermined.

The time point is: approximately 12 months of natalizumab therapy. Every listed patient previously received interferon beta; all PML patients were women. The clonotype originates from a human donor with multiple sclerosis. This sample comprised PBMCs, obtained from a patient treated with natalizumab. This chain connects TRBV7-2 to TRBJ1-3; D is perhaps TRBD1 (5 bases). The CDR3 loop is CASSEERGSGNTIYF. The CDR3 DNA reads TGTGCCAGCAGCGAGGAGCGGGGGTCTGGAAACACCATATATTTT.